This T cell receptor (beta chain) is from a study of T cell responses to AZD1222 COVID-19 vaccine. This clone was seen only a few times. Profiling relied on immunoSEQ multiplex PCR, and the TCRdb table lists in-frame clones only, not all of them. The repertoire includes roughly 120,000 clones, 80% to 90% of them detected once, and 1.5% to 2% sits in the top ten. This receptor was taken from an adult in good health. This material consisted of peripheral blood, taken on day 0 of AZD1222 vaccination.

The CDR3 DNA reads as TGTGCCACTAAGGGACAGATTAATTCACCCCTCCACTTT. Translation gives CATKGQINSPLHF. V usage is TRBV19 and J usage is TRBJ1-6; 7 nucleotides match TRBD1. CDR1 is LNHDA and CDR2 is SQIVND in the germline V gene (reference sequence). J gave up 6 bases and V 10 bases, and 6 bases lay outside the gene matches. This CDR3 region has 13 residues.